The entry below gives a single T cell receptor beta chain sequence along with its context. Original processing methods: Scientists estimated how many nucleated cells there were by amplifying reference gene primers. TCRdb's copy holds only in-frame clones and misses some; the assay was immunoSEQ multiplex PCR. The DNA was the basis for D and trimming; V, J and clone size are from that table. The table includes about 300,000 clones, nearly 90% detected once. Participant ages covered roughly 18 to 90 years across 24 US areas. The sample comes from a study of blood T cell repertoires in COVID-19. Study at large: Samples representing acute and convalescent COVID-19 were sourced from the United States, Italy and Spain.

Per the germline V gene, CDR1 is MDHEN and CDR2 is SYDVKM. Trimming removed 5 bases from V and 2 bases from J; junction bases left unmatched: 12. This CDR3 spans 17 amino acids. V usage is TRBV28 and J usage is TRBJ1-2, with 9 bases that match TRBD1. This receptor was taken from a woman in her fifties or sixties who had been exposed to COVID-19. Sequenced sample: PBMCs or T cells enriched from blood (not recorded which). CDR3 sequence: CASSLSRTGQGNYGYTF. DNA of the CDR3: TGTGCCAGCAGTCTTTCAAGAACAGGACAGGGGAACTATGGCTACACCTTC.